These 32 T cell receptor beta chains were all obtained from the same sample, sequenced in a study of cytomegalovirus exposure and HLA in healthy donors. The primer mix had 60 Vbeta and 13 Jbeta primers. Here immunoSEQ multiplex PCR was the method, and the copy in TCRdb shows in-frame clones only, minus some. There are 120,000 to 150,000 clones in the sample; about three quarters occur only once, and 1% to 1.5% lies in the top ten. The sample comprised PBMCs. These receptors came from a woman aged 40 to 50 in good health and CMV-seronegative.

The chain joins TRBV5-1 to TRBJ1-4; a weak D match, TRBD1 (6 bases). CDR3 length: 13 residues. Deletions cut 4 bases from V and 12 bases from J, with 16 bases between. CDR1 and CDR2 from the germline V gene are SGHRS and YFSETQ. This chain's CDR3 is CASSDGTPRELFF. Here the CDR3 DNA reads TGCGCCAGCAGCGACGGGACACCCCGGGAACTGTTTTTT.

This sequence joins TRBV5-4 and TRBJ1-1; 9 nucleotides align to TRBD1. The ends lost 4 bases at V and 4 bases at J; junction bases unmatched: 8. The CDR3 is 15 amino acids. CDR1 is SGHNT, CDR2 YYREEE, per germline (reference sequence). CDR3 sequence reads: CASSEPGQGGTEAFF. The CDR3 DNA reads TGTGCCAGCAGCGAACCGGGACAGGGAGGCACTGAAGCTTTCTTT.

This clone was seen more than once but under ten times. This chain uses TRBV4-1 with TRBJ1-6; 8 positions match TRBD1. CDR3 size: 15 residues. Unmatched junction bases numbered 8, after V lost 4 bases and J lost 9 bases. Germline values: CDR1 MGHRA, CDR2 YSYEKL. The CDR3 DNA follows: TGCGCCAGCAGCCGCCTGACAGGGGATGGTTCACCCCTCCACTTT. It codes for CASSRLTGDGSPLHF.

The chain is built from TRBV7-8 and TRBJ2-3, with 8 bases identical to TRBD2. CDR1 and CDR2 (germline): SGHVS, FQNEAQ. Trimming cost V 2 bases and J 2 bases; bases outside gene matches: 9. The CDR3 is made up of 17 amino acids. The CDR3 bases are TGTGCCAGCAGCTTAAGGGGACTAGTAGAAATCACAGATACGCAGTATTTT. Its protein product is CASSLRGLVEITDTQYF. The full variable domain, rest sourced from reference TRBV7-8 and TRBJ2-3, is GAGVSQSPRYKVAKRGQDVALRCDPISGHVSLFWYQQALGQGPEFLTYFQNEAQLDKSGLPSDRFFAERPEGSVSTLKIQRTQQEDSAVYLCASSLRGLVEITDTQYFGPGTRLTVL.

This clone has just one count. This chain links TRBV7-2 with TRBJ1-1; D possibly corresponds to TRBD1 (6 bases). Germline CDR1 SGHTA, CDR2 FQGNSA. The CDR3 has 17 residues. V was shortened by 1 base and J by 0 bases, with 15 bases between the two germline ends. CDR3 sequence (DNA): TGTGCCAGCAGCTTAGGCTTGGATGGGACATTGAACACTGAAGCTTTCTTT. This translates into CASSLGLDGTLNTEAFF.

The chain employs TRBV4-2 and TRBJ1-1; 8 bases align to TRBD1. This CDR3 has 15 residues. V was pared by 0 bases and J by 3 bases, with 3 bases of the junction left unmatched. From germline, CDR1 is LGHNA and CDR2 YNFKEQ. DNA of the CDR3: TGTGCCAGCAGCCAAGATCAACAGGGGGACACTGAAGCTTTCTTT. As protein: CASSQDQQGDTEAFF.

The chain has TRBV2 and TRBJ2-3, with D maybe TRBD2 (7 bases). V was shortened by 9 bases and J by 9 bases, with 19 bases between the two germline ends. The CDR3 extends over 13 amino acids. The germline CDR1 and CDR2 sequences are SNHLY and FYNNEI. CDR3 in amino acids: CASGPGGRGTQYF. The DNA of the CDR3 is TGTGCCAGTGGGCCGGGGGGCAGGGGCACGCAGTATTTT.

This chain links TRBV29-1 with TRBJ2-1, with D possibly matching TRBD1 (6 bases). Per germline, CDR1 SQVTM and CDR2 ANQGSEA. V gave up 6 bases and J gave up 2 bases, with 11 bases separating them. The CDR3 runs 13 residues. The CDR3 bases are TGCAGCGTACCGGGACAAGCCTACAATGAGCAGTTCTTC. Its translation: CSVPGQAYNEQFF.

In DNA, the CDR3 is TGTGCCAGCAGCTTGGCCTGGGGGAGCGGGGACGAGCAGTACTTC. The encoded protein is CASSLAWGSGDEQYF. The chain employs TRBV5-4 and TRBJ2-5, with 7 bases matching TRBD2. The J call could be wrong; TRBJ2-7 is a better fit for the DNA end. CDR1 is SGHNT, CDR2 YYREEE, per germline (reference sequence). The CDR3 contains 15 residues.

CDR3 loop: CASSQERGWTRRDAEAFF. The CDR3 coding sequence is TGTGCCAGCAGCCAAGAAAGAGGCTGGACAAGGAGGGACGCTGAAGCTTTCTTT. The chain has TRBV14 and TRBJ1-1; a possible D gene is TRBD1 (5 bases). Looked up from germline, CDR1 is SGHDN and CDR2 is FVKESK. The CDR3 sequence is 18 residues long. Trimming stripped 0 bases from V and 6 bases from J, with 23 bases between.

The chain combines TRBV6-4 with TRBJ2-1, with 9 bases that match TRBD1. Per the germline V gene, CDR1 is MRHNA and CDR2 is SNTAGT. The CDR3 totals 17 residues. J was trimmed by 4 bases and V by 3 bases; bases with no gene match: 10. CDR3 in DNA: TGTGCCAGCAGTGAGACTTACAGGGGGCCCGGATACAATGAGCAGTTCTTC. Protein sequence: CASSETYRGPGYNEQFF.

This clone was recorded a few times. V usage is TRBV4-1 and J usage is TRBJ2-3; 9 nucleotides agree with TRBD1. Germline CDR1 is MGHRA and CDR2 is YSYEKL. J gave up 10 bases and V 5 bases, and 10 bases lay outside the gene matches. This CDR3 contains 14 residues. In nucleotides, the CDR3 is TGCGCCAGCAGCTCCGGGACAGGGCAGGATCCGCAGTATTTT. Translated: CASSSGTGQDPQYF.

This rearrangement joins TRBV7-3 to TRBJ1-1; 11 bases are a match to TRBD1. In germline, CDR1 is SGHTA, CDR2 FQGTGA. With V trimmed by 6 bases and J by 5 bases, 5 bases remained unmatched. CDR3 size: 14 residues. The CDR3 sequence: CASSVGQGVTEAFF. The CDR3 region has the DNA TGTGCCAGCAGTGTGGGACAGGGGGTAACTGAAGCTTTCTTT.

V is TRBV27 and J is TRBJ1-2, with TRBD1 as a possible D gene (5 bases). V shed 3 bases and J shed 4 bases, with 18 bases lying between them. Germline CDR1 MNHEY, CDR2 SMNVEV (reference sequence). CDR3 length equals 16 residues. For the CDR3, the DNA is TGTGCCAGCAGTTTGACAGTTTCCAGTGTTGCCTATGGCTACACCTTC. It yields the protein CASSLTVSSVAYGYTF.

The chain joins TRBV9 to TRBJ2-5, with D possibly TRBD2 on 6 matching bases. V dropped 0 bases and J dropped 3 bases, with 9 bases sitting between them. From germline, CDR1 is SGDLS and CDR2 YYNGEE. This CDR3 is 14 amino acids long. DNA of the CDR3: TGTGCCAGCAGCGTAGCTGGAGGGGAAGAGACCCAGTACTTC. It encodes CASSVAGGEETQYF. Combining the CDR3 with reference TRBV9 and TRBJ2-5 gives the whole variable domain DSGVTQTPKHLITATGQRVTLRCSPRSGDLSVYWYQQSLDQGLQFLIQYYNGEERAKGNILERFSAQQFPDLHSELNLSSLELGDSALYFCASSVAGGEETQYFGPGTRLLVL.

The chain is built from TRBV6-5 and TRBJ1-2, with 10 bases that match TRBD1. Per germline, CDR1 MNHEY and CDR2 SVGAGI. Trimming at V came to 4 bases and at J to 6 bases, leaving 8 bases not matched to a gene. CDR3 length equals 15 residues. This CDR3 is CASSSSGTGVDGYTF. For the CDR3, the DNA is TGTGCCAGCAGTTCCTCAGGGACAGGGGTTGATGGCTACACCTTC.

This clone occurred a few times. The chain has TRBV9 and TRBJ1-3, with a weak D call TRBD1 (6 bases). With 2 bases removed from V and 0 bases from J, the gap between germline ends came to 9 bases. The CDR3 sequence is 15 residues long. CDR1 is SGDLS and CDR2 is YYNGEE in the germline V gene. The CDR3 DNA reads TGTGCCAGCAGCGTTACAGGGAACTCTGGAAACACCATATATTTT. It encodes CASSVTGNSGNTIYF.

This clone was counted a few times. The sample has other DNA sequences that encode this CDR3 too. The chain recombines TRBV6-5 with TRBJ1-1; 9 nucleotides line up with TRBD1. Looked up from germline, CDR1 is MNHEY and CDR2 is SVGAGI. This CDR3 region has 13 residues. The junction had 0 bases not matched to a gene; V was cut back by 2 bases and J by 5 bases. The CDR3 loop reads CASSYDRGTEAFF. The CDR3 DNA reads TGTGCCAGCAGTTACGACAGGGGGACTGAAGCTTTCTTT.

V and J are TRBV7-9 and TRBJ1-1; 8 bases match TRBD1. Germline loops: CDR1 SEHNR, CDR2 FQNEAQ (reference sequence). This CDR3 has 11 residues. The ends lost 8 bases at V and 11 bases at J; junction bases unmatched: 7. CDR3 protein: CASPQGAGAFF. CDR3 nucleotides: TGTGCCAGCCCCCAGGGGGCTGGGGCTTTCTTT.

The rearrangement joins TRBV13 to TRBJ1-5; D is unclear. V lost 7 bases to trimming and J lost 4 bases, with 11 bases between them. Germline V CDR1 and CDR2: PRHDT, FYEKMQ (reference sequence). The CDR3 totals 13 residues. The CDR3 spells CASTPETNQPQHF. The CDR3 DNA reads TGTGCCAGCACCCCAGAAACAAATCAGCCCCAGCATTTT.

The sample holds one count of this clone. This rearrangement joins TRBV6-1 to TRBJ1-1; no firm D call. The CDR3 covers 13 residues. With 6 bases removed from V and 0 bases from J, the gap between germline ends came to 8 bases. Germline V gene sequence: CDR1 MNHNS, CDR2 SASEGT. The CDR3 region has the DNA TGTGCCAGCAGAAAACAGTTGAACACTGAAGCTTTCTTT. Protein product: CASRKQLNTEAFF.

The chain employs TRBV19 and TRBJ2-7; 14 nucleotides align to TRBD2. This CDR3 region has 15 residues. Germline V gene sequence: CDR1 LNHDA, CDR2 SQIVND (reference sequence). The V segment lost 8 bases and the J segment 4 bases; nucleotides outside the gene matches: 7. The CDR3 loop is CASAPGTSGSYEQYF. CDR3 nucleotide sequence: TGTGCCAGTGCCCCCGGGACTAGCGGGAGTTACGAGCAGTACTTC. The whole variable domain, filled in from reference TRBV19 and TRBJ2-7, reads DGGITQSPKYLFRKEGQNVTLSCEQNLNHDAMYWYRQDPGQGLRLIYYSQIVNDFQKGDIAEGYSVSREKKESFPLTVTSAQKNPTAFYLCASAPGTSGSYEQYFGPGTRLTVT.

There are a few counts of this clone. The chain links TRBV7-9 to TRBJ2-7; 7 nucleotides agree with TRBD1. The junction had 4 bases not matched to a gene; V was cut back by 5 bases and J by 6 bases. Germline V gene sequence: CDR1 SEHNR, CDR2 FQNEAQ (reference sequence). The CDR3 runs 12 residues. CDR3 nucleotide sequence: TGTGCCAGCAGCCAAACAGGGGCCGAGCAGTACTTC. Amino acid sequence: CASSQTGAEQYF.

The CDR3 region has the DNA TGTGCCAGCAGTTACTATTCCCCGGACAGGGGTAGAGAGCAGTTCTTC. This translates into CASSYYSPDRGREQFF. The V gene is TRBV6-6, the J gene TRBJ2-1; 9 positions agree with TRBD1. The CDR3 sequence is 16 residues long. Germline V gene lookup returns CDR1 MNHNY and CDR2 SVGAGI (reference sequence). Trimming at V came to 1 base and at J to 10 bases, leaving 11 bases not matched to a gene.

The chain uses TRBV29-1 and TRBJ1-1, with a tentative D call TRBD1 (6 bases). The CDR3 contains 15 residues. V was trimmed by 3 bases and J by 7 bases, leaving 21 bases between them. Germline loops: CDR1 SQVTM, CDR2 ANQGSEA. The CDR3 nucleotides are TGCAGCGTTGAGGCCCCAGCTGAGATAGGGGGTGAAGCTTTCTTT. Its protein is CSVEAPAEIGGEAFF.

The chain combines TRBV6-6 with TRBJ1-5; a weak D match, TRBD1 (5 bases). Germline CDR1 and CDR2: MNHNY and SVGAGI (reference sequence). The CDR3 totals 14 residues. V shed 6 bases and J shed 6 bases, with 15 bases lying between them. Here the CDR3 reads CASSPIGVAQPQHF. The CDR3 DNA reads TGTGCCAGCAGCCCAATAGGGGTGGCTCAGCCCCAGCATTTT.

About this clone itself: The germline gene is not matched at one end of the junction; a read error may be the cause. The chain recombines TRBV7-7 with TRBJ2-3; TRBD1 aligns across 7 bases. This CDR3 has 14 residues. Germline V gives CDR1 SSHAT, CDR2 FNYEAQ (reference sequence). The CDR3 DNA sequence: TGTGCTAGCAGCTTAGGACAGGGCACAGATACGCAGTATTTT. This translates into CASSLGQGTDTQYF.

The rearrangement links TRBV11-1 to TRBJ2-5, with 7 bases lining up with TRBD1. Germline CDR1 is SGHAT and CDR2 is FQDESV (reference sequence). V was pared by 0 bases and J by 5 bases, with 9 bases of the junction left unmatched. The CDR3 loop spans 16 amino acids. The CDR3 coding sequence is TGTGCCAGCAGCTTAGCATGGGACAGATTGAGGGAGACCCAGTACTTC. As protein: CASSLAWDRLRETQYF.

The chain recombines TRBV27 with TRBJ1-2; D is uncertain. Germline assignment: CDR1 MNHEY and CDR2 SMNVEV (reference sequence). V shed 5 bases and J shed 0 bases, with 10 bases lying between them. The CDR3 totals 14 residues. The CDR3 region is CASSIDKTNYGYTF. CDR3 sequence (DNA): TGTGCCAGCAGTATAGACAAGACTAACTATGGCTACACCTTC.

The V call is TRBV7-9, the J call TRBJ2-3; the D is unclear. V was cut by 5 bases and J by 2 bases, with 14 bases left in between. In germline, CDR1 is SEHNR, CDR2 FQNEAQ (reference sequence). CDR3 length equals 15 residues. CDR3 sequence (DNA): TGTGCCAGCAGCCTCCGTGGGCGAATCACAGATACGCAGTATTTT. It codes for CASSLRGRITDTQYF.

This chain uses TRBV28 with TRBJ1-2; D is unclear. Germline values: CDR1 MDHEN, CDR2 SYDVKM. The germline V and J ends were trimmed by 7 bases and 3 bases, with 12 bases remaining between them. The CDR3 covers 13 residues. CDR3 bases: TGTGCCAGCACCTGGAGGGAGTACTATGGCTACACCTTC. It is translated as CASTWREYYGYTF.

This clone showed up just a few times. Other nucleotide sequences from this sample produce the same CDR3. This chain links TRBV5-1 with TRBJ1-2, with 11 bases matching TRBD1. This CDR3 comprises 14 residues. With 4 bases clipped from V and 7 bases from J, the junction kept 6 bases outside the gene matches. Germline-derived CDR1 and CDR2 are SGHRS and YFSETQ. The CDR3 DNA follows: TGCGCCAGCAGCCTCGGACAGGGGGCGAGTGGCTACACCTTC. Protein sequence: CASSLGQGASGYTF.